Each of the 14 T cell receptor beta chains below was sequenced from the same sample in a study of T cells in Graves' hyperthyroidism and ophthalmopathy. Template material for amplifying TCR beta CDR3 regions consisted of RNA transcripts. The HTBI set primed first-round TCR CDR3 RT-PCR. TCRdb analysed the multiplex PCR reads with MiXCR anew, one entry per CDR3 protein. Of about 570,000 distinct CDR3 sequences in the sample, under 60% were seen once. Material for sequencing was peripheral blood or thyroid tissue (not recorded which). All receptors come from an adult woman with Graves' disease, either hyperthyroidism or ophthalmopathy (not recorded which).

This chain links TRBV7-9 with TRBJ2-7; 7 nucleotides agree with TRBD1. The CDR3 is 14 amino acids. With 5 bases clipped from V and 5 bases from J, the junction kept 9 bases outside the gene matches. Germline V gene data show CDR1 as SEHNR and CDR2 as FQNEAQ (reference sequence). CDR3 in DNA: TGTGCCAGCAGCCGATTGACAGGGCCCCACGAGCAGTACTTC. It translates to CASSRLTGPHEQYF.

This sequence joins TRBV10-1 and TRBJ2-7; 8 nucleotides line up with TRBD1. The CDR3 is 13 residues long. Losses at the gene ends were 6 bases for V and 9 bases for J; bases not matched to a gene: 10. Germline loops: CDR1 WNHNN, CDR2 SYGVQD (reference sequence). Here the CDR3 DNA reads TGCGCCAGCAGCCAAGGACAGGGATTGGGGCAGTACTTC. It yields the protein CASSQGQGLGQYF.

This clonotype appeared many times. This rearrangement joins TRBV11-2 to TRBJ1-1, with TRBD1 identical over 9 bases. In germline, CDR1 is SGHAT, CDR2 FQNNGV. The junction had 5 bases not matched to a gene; V was cut back by 4 bases and J by 5 bases. The CDR3 contains 14 residues. CDR3 nucleotide sequence: TGTGCCAGCAGCTCCGGACAGGGGTGGACTGAAGCTTTCTTT. It codes for CASSSGQGWTEAFF.

Only a few counts were recorded for this clonotype. V is TRBV28 and J is TRBJ1-3; weak D call: TRBD1 (5 bases). CDR3 size: 15 residues. In germline, CDR1 is MDHEN, CDR2 SYDVKM. V was pared by 5 bases and J by 3 bases, with 14 bases between. CDR3: CASSMSGYSGNTIYF. The CDR3 nucleotides read TGTGCCAGCAGTATGTCAGGGTACAGTGGAAACACCATATATTTT.

This clonotype was seen repeatedly, ten times or more. V usage is TRBV5-8 and J usage is TRBJ2-6; D not resolved. This CDR3 is 15 amino acids long. V dropped 2 bases and J dropped 0 bases, with 6 bases sitting between them. CDR1 is SGHTS, CDR2 YDEGEE, per germline. CDR3 coding DNA: TGTGCCAGCAGCTTTGGGGTCTCTGGGGCCAACGTCCTGACTTTC. Translation: CASSFGVSGANVLTF.

The count of this clonotype is one. J is TRBJ2-7 and V is TRBV6-2 or TRBV6-3; D not resolved. V shed 7 bases and J shed 3 bases, with 10 bases lying between them. Germline assignment: CDR1 MNHEY and CDR2 SVGEGT. The CDR3 length is 12 residues. CDR3 sequence (DNA): TGTGCCAGCACCCTAAACAGCTACGAGCAGTACTTC. Translating gives CASTLNSYEQYF.

The chain recombines TRBV11-2 with TRBJ2-7; D tentatively fits TRBD1 or TRBD2 (5 bases each). The germline V gene encodes CDR1 SGHAT and CDR2 FQNNGV. This CDR3 is built from 17 residues. Trimming took off 6 bases at V and 3 bases at J, with 24 bases between the two ends. The CDR3 sequence: CASSPGRLRSPFYEQYF. The CDR3 DNA is TGTGCCAGCAGTCCGGGACGGCTTCGGAGCCCTTTCTACGAGCAGTACTTC.

This clonotype appeared many times. This chain joins TRBV20-1 and TRBJ1-3; TRBD1 is a possible D gene (5 bases). CDR1 is DFQATT and CDR2 is SNEGSKA in the germline V gene (reference sequence). Trimming shortened V by 3 bases and J by 0 bases, and 12 bases separated the two germline ends. This CDR3 is 15 amino acids long. The CDR3 protein is CSASQDTYSGNTIYF. CDR3 in DNA: TGCAGTGCTAGTCAGGACACTTACTCTGGAAACACCATATATTTT.

This clonotype was picked up many times. This chain links TRBV12-3 or TRBV12-4 with TRBJ1-1; a possible D gene is TRBD1 (5 bases). This CDR3 contains 12 residues. With 6 bases removed from V and 10 bases from J, the gap between germline ends came to 15 bases. The CDR3 loop is CASSYGRGRAFF. The CDR3 bases are TGTGCCAGCAGCTACGGGAGGGGCAGAGCTTTCTTT.

This clonotype has ten or more counts. CDR3 sequence (DNA): TGTGCCAGCAGCTCCATAGAGGGGTTAGGTGGCGGAAACTATGGCTACACCTTC. Translating it yields CASSSIEGLGGGNYGYTF. The gene calls are TRBV7-8 and TRBJ1-2, with TRBD1 as a possible D gene (5 bases). V lost 4 bases and J lost 2, with 23 bases in between. The CDR3 is 18 residues long. Germline CDR1 is SGHVS and CDR2 is FQNEAQ.

This clonotype was observed at least ten times. The chain has TRBV6-4 and TRBJ2-7; tentative D call: TRBD2 (6 bases). V lost 8 bases and J 10 bases, leaving 15 bases between the germline ends. There are 11 residues in the CDR3. Germline CDR1 MRHNA, CDR2 SNTAGT. The CDR3 loop reads CASYSGGRQYF. The DNA of the CDR3 is TGTGCCAGCTATAGTGGGGGGAGACAGTACTTC.

This clonotype was picked up many times. This chain links TRBV7-8 with TRBJ2-7; 8 bases match TRBD2. The germline CDR1 and CDR2 sequences are SGHVS and FQNEAQ. V trimming: 3 bases; J trimming: 5 bases; junction bases outside the gene matches: 12. There are 16 residues in the CDR3. Here the CDR3 DNA reads TGTGCCAGCAGCTTGGCCCGGGTAGCGGGAATTCACGAGCAGTACTTC. It specifies CASSLARVAGIHEQYF.

CDR3 protein: CASSLEFGGAPLHF. As DNA, the CDR3 is TGTGCCAGCAGCTTAGAGTTCGGCGGGGCACCCCTCCACTTT. This chain links TRBV7-2 with TRBJ1-6; D not certain. This CDR3 region has 14 residues. Germline CDR1 and CDR2: SGHTA and FQGNSA. Trimming removed 1 base from V and 11 bases from J, with 12 bases in between.

This clonotype was observed a single time. This sequence may be a read error, since a much larger clone differs from it by one base. The J gene is TRBJ2-7, the V gene TRBV10-2, with D maybe TRBD2 (6 bases). The CDR3 contains 15 residues. CDR1 is WSHSY, CDR2 SAAADI, per germline. Trimming cost V 7 bases and J 7 bases, with 23 bases left between them. The CDR3 reads CASTPAGDPTNEQYF. In DNA form, the CDR3 reads TGCGCCAGCACTCCAGCGGGTGACCCCACCAATGAGCAGTACTTC.